The T cell receptor (beta chain) under discussion was sequenced for a study of yellow fever vaccine responses in identical twins. Study findings and constraints: On the reported evidence, twins' vaccine T cell responses seemed partly convergent and partly personalized.

TCRdb re-derived calls from the RT-PCR reads in MiXCR, one entry per CDR3 protein. The table includes under 25,000 distinct CDR3 sequences, roughly three quarters detected once. A few counts support this clonotype. Its antigen is not identified. The sequenced sample was T cells from blood (PBMCs), unsorted or a sorted subset (not recorded which), obtained before or after yellow fever vaccination (not recorded which). This TCR was recovered from a young woman who received the yellow fever vaccine.

Here the CDR3 DNA reads TGTGCCAGCAGCTTAGCGGGAGAGACCCAGTACTTC. Residues: CASSLAGETQYF. The rearrangement links TRBV7-6 to TRBJ2-5; D not resolved. The CDR3 length is 12 residues. Germline values: CDR1 SGHVS, CDR2 FNYEAQ. V lost 0 bases, J lost 4 bases, and 3 bases lay in between.